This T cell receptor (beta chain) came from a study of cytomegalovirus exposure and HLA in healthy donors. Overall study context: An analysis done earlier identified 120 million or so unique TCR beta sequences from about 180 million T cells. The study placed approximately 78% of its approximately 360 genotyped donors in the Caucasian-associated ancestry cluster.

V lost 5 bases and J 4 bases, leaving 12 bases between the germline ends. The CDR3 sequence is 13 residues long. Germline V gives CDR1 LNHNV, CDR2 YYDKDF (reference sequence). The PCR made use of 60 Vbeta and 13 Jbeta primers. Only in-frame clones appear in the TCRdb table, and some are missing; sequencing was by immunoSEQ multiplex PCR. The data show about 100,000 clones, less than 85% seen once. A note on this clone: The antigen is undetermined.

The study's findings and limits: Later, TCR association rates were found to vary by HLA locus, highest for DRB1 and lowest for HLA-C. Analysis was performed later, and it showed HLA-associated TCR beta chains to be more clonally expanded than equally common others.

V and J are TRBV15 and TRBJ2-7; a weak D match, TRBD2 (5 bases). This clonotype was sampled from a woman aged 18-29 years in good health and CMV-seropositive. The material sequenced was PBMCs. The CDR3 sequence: CATSLGSGYEQYF. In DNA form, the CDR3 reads TGTGCCACCAGCCTAGGGTCGGGGTACGAGCAGTACTTC.